Sequencing of this T cell receptor (beta chain) was carried out in a study of blood T cell repertoires in COVID-19. Study information: Acute-phase and convalescent COVID-19 samples originated in the United States, Italy and Spain. T cells, B-cell-depleted T cells, or PBMCs supplied cDNA or gDNA.

Germline CDR1 reads MNHEY; CDR2 reads SMNVEV (reference sequence). V trimming: 3 bases; J trimming: 6 bases; junction bases outside the gene matches: 16. This CDR3 contains 18 residues. Profiled with immunoSEQ multiplex PCR; TCRdb holds only in-frame clones, not every one. The profile shows approximately 300,000 clones, 89% of them singletons. The TCR sequence derives from a man aged 18 to 30 who had recovered from COVID-19. The chain uses TRBV27 and TRBJ2-7; 11 nucleotides line up with TRBD2. The sample consisted of peripheral blood. CDR3 sequence (DNA): TGTGCCAGCAGTTTCATGACTAGCGGGGACACCGTTTTGGTCGAGCAGTACTTC. Its protein is CASSFMTSGDTVLVEQYF.